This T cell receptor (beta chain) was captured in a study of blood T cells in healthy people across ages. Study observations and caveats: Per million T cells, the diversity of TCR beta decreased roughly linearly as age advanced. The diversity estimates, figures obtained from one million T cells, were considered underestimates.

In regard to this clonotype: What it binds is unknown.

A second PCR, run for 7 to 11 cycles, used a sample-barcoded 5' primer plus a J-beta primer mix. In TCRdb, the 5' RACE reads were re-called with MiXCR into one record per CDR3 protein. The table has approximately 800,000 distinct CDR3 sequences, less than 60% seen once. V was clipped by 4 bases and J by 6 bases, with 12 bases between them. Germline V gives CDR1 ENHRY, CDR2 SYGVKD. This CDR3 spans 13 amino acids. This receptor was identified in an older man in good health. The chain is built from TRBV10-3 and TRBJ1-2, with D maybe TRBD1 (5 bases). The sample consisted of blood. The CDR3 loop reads CAISGDRGNGYTF. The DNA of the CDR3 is TGTGCCATCAGTGGGGACCGGGGGAATGGCTACACCTTC.